Below, one T cell receptor beta chain is given with its context. The assay was immunoSEQ multiplex PCR, and TCRdb's table has in-frame clones only and misses some. Among 25,000 to 30,000 clones, roughly 90% were seen once, and the ten largest hold about 6%. The sample originates from a study of blood T cell repertoires in COVID-19. Germline V gene sequence: CDR1 LNHDA, CDR2 SQIVND (reference sequence). J was trimmed by 6 bases and V by 9 bases; bases with no gene match: 7. The CDR3 runs to 12 residues. Sequenced: peripheral blood. The chain uses TRBV19 and TRBJ1-2, with 7 positions matching TRBD1. The receptor comes from a human donor in a cohort sampled during active COVID-19. The CDR3 sequence: CASHKQGNGYTF. The CDR3 DNA reads as TGTGCCAGCCACAAACAGGGGAATGGCTACACCTTC.